Detailed here is one T cell receptor beta chain. The method was immunoSEQ multiplex PCR; TCRdb's version includes in-frame clones alone and lacks a portion of them. The sample lists about 130,000 clones, roughly 91% occurring once. This specimen belongs to a study of blood T cell repertoires in COVID-19. Study-level information: The United States, Italy and Spain were the sources of the acute and convalescent COVID-19 samples. Sample material is recorded as cDNA or gDNA derived from T cells, B-cell-depleted T cells, or PBMCs.

The CDR3 is 11 residues long. V lost 2 bases, J lost 6 bases, and 8 bases lay in between. CDR1 is DFQATT, CDR2 SNEGSKA, per germline (reference sequence). Sequencing was done on a sample of peripheral blood. This chain joins TRBV20-1 and TRBJ2-7, with D unresolved. The receptor's source is a man between 60 and 75 years old with active or convalescent COVID-19. The CDR3 protein is CSARSAGEQYF. In nucleotides, the CDR3 is TGCAGTGCTAGATCAGCAGGCGAGCAGTACTTC.